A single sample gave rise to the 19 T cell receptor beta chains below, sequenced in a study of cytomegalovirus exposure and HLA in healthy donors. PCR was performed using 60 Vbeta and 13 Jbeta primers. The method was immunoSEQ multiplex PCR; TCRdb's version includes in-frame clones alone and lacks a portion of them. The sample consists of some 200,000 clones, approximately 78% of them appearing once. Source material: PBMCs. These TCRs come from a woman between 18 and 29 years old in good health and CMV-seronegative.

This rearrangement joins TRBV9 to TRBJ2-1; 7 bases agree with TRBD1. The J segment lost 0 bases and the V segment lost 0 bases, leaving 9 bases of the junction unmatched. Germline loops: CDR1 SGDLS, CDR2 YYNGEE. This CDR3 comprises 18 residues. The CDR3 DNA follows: TGTGCCAGCAGCGTAGGTCCAGGGGGAGAAGGCTCCTACAATGAGCAGTTCTTC. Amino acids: CASSVGPGGEGSYNEQFF. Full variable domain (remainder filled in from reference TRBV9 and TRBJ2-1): DSGVTQTPKHLITATGQRVTLRCSPRSGDLSVYWYQQSLDQGLQFLIQYYNGEERAKGNILERFSAQQFPDLHSELNLSSLELGDSALYFCASSVGPGGEGSYNEQFFGPGTRLTVL.

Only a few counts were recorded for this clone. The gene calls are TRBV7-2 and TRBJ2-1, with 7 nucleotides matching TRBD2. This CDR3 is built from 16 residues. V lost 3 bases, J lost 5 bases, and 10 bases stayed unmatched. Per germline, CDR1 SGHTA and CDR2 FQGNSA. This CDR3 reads CASSLLLASWHNEQFF. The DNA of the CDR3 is TGTGCCAGCAGCTTGTTACTAGCGAGCTGGCACAATGAGCAGTTCTTC.

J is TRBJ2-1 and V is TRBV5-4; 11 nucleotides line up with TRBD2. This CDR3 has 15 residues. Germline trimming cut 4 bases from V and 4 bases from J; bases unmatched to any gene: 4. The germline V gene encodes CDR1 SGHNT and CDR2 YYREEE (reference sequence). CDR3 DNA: TGTGCCAGCAGCCAGGGACTAGCGGAATACAATGAGCAGTTCTTC. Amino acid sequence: CASSQGLAEYNEQFF.

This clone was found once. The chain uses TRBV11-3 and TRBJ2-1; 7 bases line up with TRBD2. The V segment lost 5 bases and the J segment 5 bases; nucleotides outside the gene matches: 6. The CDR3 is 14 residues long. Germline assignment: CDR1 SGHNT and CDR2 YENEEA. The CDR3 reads CASSTHAGDNEQFF. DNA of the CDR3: TGTGCCAGCAGCACCCACGCGGGGGACAATGAGCAGTTCTTC.

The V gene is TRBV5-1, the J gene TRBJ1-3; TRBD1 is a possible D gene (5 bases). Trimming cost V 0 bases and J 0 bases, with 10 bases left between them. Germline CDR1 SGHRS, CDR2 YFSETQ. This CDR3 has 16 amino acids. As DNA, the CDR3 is TGCGCCAGCAGCTTGGAAGTGGGGCGCTCTGGAAACACCATATATTTT. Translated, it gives CASSLEVGRSGNTIYF.

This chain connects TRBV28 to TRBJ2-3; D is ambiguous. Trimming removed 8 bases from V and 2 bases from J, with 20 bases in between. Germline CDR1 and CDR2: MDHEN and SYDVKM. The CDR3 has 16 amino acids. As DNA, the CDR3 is TGTGCCAGCTCCACCCCTGCGACATCCACCACAGATACGCAGTATTTT. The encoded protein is CASSTPATSTTDTQYF.

The CDR3 loop reads CASSPNYEQYF. The CDR3 DNA is TGTGCCAGCAGCCCAAATTACGAGCAGTACTTC. The chain has TRBV7-9 and TRBJ2-7; D not certain. The CDR3 extends over 11 amino acids. The germline CDR1 and CDR2 sequences are SEHNR and FQNEAQ (reference sequence). V shed 5 bases and J shed 4 bases, with 6 bases lying between them.

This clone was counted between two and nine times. The CDR3 DNA follows: TGTGCCAGCAGCTTAAATCGCGGCAGGGCTGCCTACGAGCAGTACTTC. It translates to CASSLNRGRAAYEQYF. The V call is TRBV7-9, the J call TRBJ2-7; a possible D gene is TRBD1 (5 bases). Per the germline V gene, CDR1 is SEHNR and CDR2 is FQNEAQ (reference sequence). CDR3 size: 16 residues. Trimming shortened V by 2 bases and J by 2 bases, and 16 bases separated the two germline ends. Full variable domain (remainder filled in from reference TRBV7-9 and TRBJ2-7): DTGVSQNPRHKITKRGQNVTFRCDPISEHNRLYWYRQTLGQGPEFLTYFQNEAQLEKSRLLSDRFSAERPKGSFSTLEIQRTEQGDSAMYLCASSLNRGRAAYEQYFGPGTRLTVT.

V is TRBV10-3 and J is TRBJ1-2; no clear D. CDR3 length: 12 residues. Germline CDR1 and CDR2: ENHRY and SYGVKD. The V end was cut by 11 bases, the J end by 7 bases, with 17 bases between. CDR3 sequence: CAVGGGFGGYTF. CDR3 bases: TGTGCCGTAGGAGGAGGGTTTGGTGGCTACACCTTC.

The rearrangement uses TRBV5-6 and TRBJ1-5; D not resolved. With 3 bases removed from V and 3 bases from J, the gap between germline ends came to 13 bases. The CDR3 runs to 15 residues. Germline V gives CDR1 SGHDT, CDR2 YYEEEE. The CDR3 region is CASSSFAGLNQPQHF. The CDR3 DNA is TGTGCCAGCAGCTCCTTCGCTGGGCTCAATCAGCCCCAGCATTTT.

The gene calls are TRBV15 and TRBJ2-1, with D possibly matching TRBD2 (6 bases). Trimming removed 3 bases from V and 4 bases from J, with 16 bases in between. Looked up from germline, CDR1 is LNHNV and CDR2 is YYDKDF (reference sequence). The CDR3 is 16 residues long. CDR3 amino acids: CATSRGDLVGYNEQFF. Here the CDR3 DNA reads TGTGCCACCAGCAGGGGGGACTTAGTCGGATACAATGAGCAGTTCTTC.

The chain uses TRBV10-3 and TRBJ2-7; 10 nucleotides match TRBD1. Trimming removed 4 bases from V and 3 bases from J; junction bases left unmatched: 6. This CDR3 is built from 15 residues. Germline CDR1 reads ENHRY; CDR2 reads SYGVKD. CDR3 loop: CAISARDRGLYEQYF. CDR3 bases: TGTGCCATCAGTGCAAGAGACAGGGGGCTCTACGAGCAGTACTTC.

This CDR3 reads CASRDWITEETQYF. CDR3 nucleotides: TGTGCCAGCAGAGATTGGATTACAGAAGAGACCCAGTACTTC. The chain has TRBV11-2 and TRBJ2-5; unclear D gene. Looked up from germline, CDR1 is SGHAT and CDR2 is FQNNGV. Trimming cost V 6 bases and J 3 bases, with 14 bases left between them. The length of the CDR3 is 14 residues. The full variable domain, rest sourced from reference TRBV11-2 and TRBJ2-5, is EAGVAQSPRYKIIEKRQSVAFWCNPISGHATLYWYQQILGQGPKLLIQFQNNGVVDDSQLPKDRFSAERLKGVDSTLKIQPAKLEDSAVYLCASRDWITEETQYFGPGTRLLVL.

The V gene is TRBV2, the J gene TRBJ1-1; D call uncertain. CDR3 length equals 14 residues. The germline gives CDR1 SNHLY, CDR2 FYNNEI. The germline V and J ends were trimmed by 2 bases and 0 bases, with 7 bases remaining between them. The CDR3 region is CASSEHSLNTEAFF. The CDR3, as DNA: TGTGCCAGCAGTGAACACAGCTTGAACACTGAAGCTTTCTTT. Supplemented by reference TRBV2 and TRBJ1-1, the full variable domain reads EPEVTQTPSHQVTQMGQEVILRCVPISNHLYFYWYRQILGQKVEFLVSFYNNEISEKSEIFDDQFSVERPDGSNFTLKIRSTKLEDSAMYFCASSEHSLNTEAFFGQGTRLTVV.

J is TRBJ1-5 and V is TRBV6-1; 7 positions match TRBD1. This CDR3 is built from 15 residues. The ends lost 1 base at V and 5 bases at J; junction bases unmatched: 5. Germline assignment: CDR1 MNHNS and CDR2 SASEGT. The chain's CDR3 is CASSEVGTDHQPQHF. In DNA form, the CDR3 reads TGTGCCAGCAGTGAAGTCGGGACAGATCATCAGCCCCAGCATTTT.

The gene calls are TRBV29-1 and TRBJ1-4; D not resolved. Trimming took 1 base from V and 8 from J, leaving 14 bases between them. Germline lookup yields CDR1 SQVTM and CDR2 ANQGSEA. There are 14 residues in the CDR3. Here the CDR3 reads CSVEGEGGREKLFF. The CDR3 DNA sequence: TGCAGCGTTGAAGGAGAGGGAGGTCGAGAAAAACTGTTTTTT.

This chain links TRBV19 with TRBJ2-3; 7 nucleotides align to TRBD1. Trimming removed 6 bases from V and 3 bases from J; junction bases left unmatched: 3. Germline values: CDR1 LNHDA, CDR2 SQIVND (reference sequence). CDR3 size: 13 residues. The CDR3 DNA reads TGTGCCAGTAGGGCAGGGGGAACAGATACGCAGTATTTT. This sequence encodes CASRAGGTDTQYF.

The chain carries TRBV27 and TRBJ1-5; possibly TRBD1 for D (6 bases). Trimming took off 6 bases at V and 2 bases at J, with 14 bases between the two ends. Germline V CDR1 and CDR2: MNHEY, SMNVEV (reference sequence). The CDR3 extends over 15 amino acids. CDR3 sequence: CASREETGRNQPQHF. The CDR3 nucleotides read TGTGCCAGCAGGGAAGAGACAGGCCGCAATCAGCCCCAGCATTTT.

The DNA of the CDR3 is TGTGCCAGCAGCCCTATTGGGACAGTAATTAACTATGGCTACACCTTC. Translated: CASSPIGTVINYGYTF. This chain joins TRBV28 and TRBJ1-2; 7 nucleotides match TRBD1. Losses at the gene ends were 6 bases for V and 1 base for J; bases not matched to a gene: 11. Germline CDR1 is MDHEN and CDR2 is SYDVKM. The CDR3 has 16 residues.